This T cell receptor beta chain was sequenced during a study of blood T cells in healthy people across ages. A sample-barcoded 5' primer and a J-beta primer mix were used in a second PCR of roughly 7 to 12 cycles. All samples yielded 3 million or more CDR3-containing paired-end reads. TCRdb re-derived calls from the 5' RACE reads in MiXCR, one entry per CDR3 protein. The sample holds around 1,500,000 distinct CDR3 sequences, 42% seen once. The CDR3 has 15 residues. V dropped 7 bases and J dropped 5; count of bases not matched to a gene: 10. Germline values: CDR1 SNHLY, CDR2 FYNNEI. This clonotype showed up just a few times.

Source material: blood. The chain couples TRBV2 to TRBJ2-1; 8 bases are shared with TRBD2. The receptor comes from a woman under 30 in good health. CDR3 nucleotides: TGTGCCAGCATGACCGGGACTAGTACCCACAATGAGCAGTTCTTC. Protein: CASMTGTSTHNEQFF.